This TCR beta chain was sequenced in a study of T cells after yellow fever vaccination. On the study more broadly: Some fractions had low cell numbers, and these were prepared with SMART-Seq v4 Ultra Low Input.

Notes on the study in general: Most clones from primary vaccination resurfaced after the booster (approximately 97% CD4, around 90% CD8). Although most clonotypes did not, a small share appeared in both CD4 and CD8 compartments.

Conversion of TCR transcripts into cDNA relied on 5'RACE template switching, which added a universal primer site and UMIs. TCRdb reprocessed the 5' RACE reads via MiXCR and lists one record per CDR3 protein. The data show approximately 300,000 distinct CDR3 sequences, about 10% seen once. This clonotype was recorded a few times. Its specificity is not known. The TCR was taken from a man in his late teens or twenties who received the YFV17D yellow fever vaccine. Specimen: CD4+ T cells sorted from PBMCs, collected 45 days after the yellow fever booster vaccination.

Here the CDR3 reads CSARRTGFQPQHF. The CDR3, as DNA: TGCAGTGCTAGGAGAACAGGGTTCCAGCCCCAGCATTTT. J is TRBJ1-5 and V is TRBV20-1; perhaps TRBD1 as D (6 bases). Germline CDR1 DFQATT, CDR2 SNEGSKA (reference sequence). The V end lost 3 bases, the J end lost 7 bases, and 13 bases lay between the germline ends. This CDR3 has 13 amino acids.